These 5 T cell receptor beta chains were sequenced from one sample in a study of OX40 agonist ivuxolimab in advanced cancers. Method: immunoSEQ multiplex PCR; TCRdb's copy keeps in-frame clones and lacks some. The profile shows some 49,000 clones, around 85% of them singletons. The sequencing used CD4+ or CD8+ T cells sorted from blood, collected in a trial of the OX40 agonist ivuxolimab. These receptors all come from an adult with an advanced solid tumor such as melanoma, head and neck, liver or kidney cancer.

This chain connects TRBV19 to TRBJ2-7; D may be TRBD1 (5 bases). Trimming left V 5 bases short and J 2 bases short, with 10 bases between. There are 13 residues in the CDR3. Germline V gene data show CDR1 as LNHDA and CDR2 as SQIVND (reference sequence). In DNA, the CDR3 is TGTGCCAGTAGTCAGGGTCCAGCCTACGAGCAGTACTTC. This translates into CASSQGPAYEQYF. Looking up the rest from reference TRBV19 and TRBJ2-7 gives the full variable domain: DGGITQSPKYLFRKEGQNVTLSCEQNLNHDAMYWYRQDPGQGLRLIYYSQIVNDFQKGDIAEGYSVSREKKESFPLTVTSAQKNPTAFYLCASSQGPAYEQYFGPGTRLTVT.

The rearrangement links TRBV7-2 to TRBJ2-5, with TRBD1 matching 10 bases. The trim removed 4 bases at V and 4 bases at J, leaving 3 bases unmatched. The CDR3 covers 14 residues. Germline CDR1 reads SGHTA; CDR2 reads FQGNSA. The CDR3 sequence: CASSSGQGLETQYF. In nucleotides, the CDR3 is TGTGCCAGCAGCTCGGGACAGGGGTTAGAGACCCAGTACTTC.

The V gene is TRBV28, the J gene TRBJ1-1; D unresolved. The length of the CDR3 is 13 residues. Germline-derived CDR1 and CDR2 are MDHEN and SYDVKM. V gave up 6 bases and J gave up 3 bases, with 11 bases separating them. CDR3 sequence reads: CASRRVVDTEAFF. The CDR3 nucleotides are TGTGCCAGCAGAAGGGTGGTAGACACTGAAGCTTTCTTT.

This clone has a count of ten or more. The genes are TRBV11-2 and TRBJ1-6, with D possibly TRBD1 on 6 matching bases. The CDR3 loop spans 17 amino acids. The V and J ends lost 0 bases and 11 bases respectively, with 20 bases between them. Per the germline V gene, CDR1 is SGHAT and CDR2 is FQNNGV. The CDR3 coding sequence is TGTGCCAGCAGCTTAGATTGGTCAGGGGATGTCGGTCCACCCCTCCACTTT. It codes for CASSLDWSGDVGPPLHF. Full variable domain (missing parts from reference TRBV11-2 and TRBJ1-6): EAGVAQSPRYKIIEKRQSVAFWCNPISGHATLYWYQQILGQGPKLLIQFQNNGVVDDSQLPKDRFSAERLKGVDSTLKIQPAKLEDSAVYLCASSLDWSGDVGPPLHFGNGTRLTVT.

The rearrangement uses TRBV29-1 and TRBJ2-3, with 9 bases lining up with TRBD2. There are 19 residues in the CDR3. Germline CDR1 is SQVTM and CDR2 is ANQGSEA. The junction had 19 bases not matched to a gene; V was cut back by 4 bases and J by 2 bases. The CDR3 DNA is TGCAGCGTTGTTCGAGTGGGGACTAGCCTCACGGCGGCCACAGATACGCAGTATTTT. Its translation is CSVVRVGTSLTAATDTQYF.